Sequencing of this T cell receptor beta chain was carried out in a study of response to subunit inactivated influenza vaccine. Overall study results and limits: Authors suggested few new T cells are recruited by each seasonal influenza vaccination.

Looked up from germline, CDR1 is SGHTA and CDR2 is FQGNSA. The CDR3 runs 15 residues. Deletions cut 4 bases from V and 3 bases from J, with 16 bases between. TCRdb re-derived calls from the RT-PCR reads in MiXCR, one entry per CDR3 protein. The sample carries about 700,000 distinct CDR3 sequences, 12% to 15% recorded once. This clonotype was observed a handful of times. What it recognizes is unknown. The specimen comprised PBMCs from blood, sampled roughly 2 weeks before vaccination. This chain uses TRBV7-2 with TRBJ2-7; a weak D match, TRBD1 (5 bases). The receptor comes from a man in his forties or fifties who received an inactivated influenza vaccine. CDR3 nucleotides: TGTGCCAGCAGCTCCCCAGGGTCATTCCTCTACGAGCAGTACTTC. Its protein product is CASSSPGSFLYEQYF.